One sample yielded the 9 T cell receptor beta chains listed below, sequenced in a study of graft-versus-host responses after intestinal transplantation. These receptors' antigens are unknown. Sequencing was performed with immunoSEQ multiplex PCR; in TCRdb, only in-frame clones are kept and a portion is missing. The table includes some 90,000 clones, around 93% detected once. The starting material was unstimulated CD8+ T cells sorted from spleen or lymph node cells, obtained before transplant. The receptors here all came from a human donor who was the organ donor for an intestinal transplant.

The CDR3 spells CASSLANSEGYEQYF. The CDR3 DNA is TGTGCCAGCAGCTTAGCGAATAGTGAGGGCTACGAGCAGTACTTC. The gene calls are TRBV7-2 and TRBJ2-7; D is perhaps TRBD2 (5 bases). Germline lookup yields CDR1 SGHTA and CDR2 FQGNSA. Trimming took off 0 bases at V and 3 bases at J, with 12 bases between the two ends. CDR3 length: 15 amino acids.

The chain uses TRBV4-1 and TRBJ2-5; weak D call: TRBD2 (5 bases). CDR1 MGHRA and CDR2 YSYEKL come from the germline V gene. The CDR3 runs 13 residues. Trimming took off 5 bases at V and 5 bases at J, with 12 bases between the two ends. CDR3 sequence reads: CASSEGGVETQYF. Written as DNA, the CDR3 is TGCGCCAGCAGCGAAGGAGGCGTGGAGACCCAGTACTTC.

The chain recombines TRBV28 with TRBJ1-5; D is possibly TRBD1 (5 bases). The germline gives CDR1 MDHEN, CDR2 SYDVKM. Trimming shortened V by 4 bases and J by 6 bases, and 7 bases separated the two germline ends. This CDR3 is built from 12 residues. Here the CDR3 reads CASSSRGQPQHF. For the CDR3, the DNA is TGTGCCAGCAGTTCTAGGGGTCAGCCCCAGCATTTT.

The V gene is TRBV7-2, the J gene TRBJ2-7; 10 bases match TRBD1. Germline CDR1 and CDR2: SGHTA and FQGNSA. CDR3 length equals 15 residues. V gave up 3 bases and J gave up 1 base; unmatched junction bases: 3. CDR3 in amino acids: CASSLTGGSSYEQYF. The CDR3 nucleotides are TGTGCCAGCAGCTTGACAGGGGGCTCTTCCTACGAGCAGTACTTC.

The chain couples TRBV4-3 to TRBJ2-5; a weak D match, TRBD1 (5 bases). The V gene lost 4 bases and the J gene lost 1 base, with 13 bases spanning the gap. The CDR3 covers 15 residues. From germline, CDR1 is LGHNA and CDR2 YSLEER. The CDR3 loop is CASSPRQYLQETQYF. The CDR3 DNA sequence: TGCGCCAGCAGCCCACGACAGTATCTCCAAGAGACCCAGTACTTC.

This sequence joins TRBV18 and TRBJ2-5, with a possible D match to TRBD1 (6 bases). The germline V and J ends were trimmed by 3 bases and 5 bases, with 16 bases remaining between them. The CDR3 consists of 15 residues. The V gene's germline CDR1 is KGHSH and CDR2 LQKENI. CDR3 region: CASSPGPGQLETQYF. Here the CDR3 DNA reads TGTGCCAGCTCACCGGGCCCTGGACAGCTTGAGACCCAGTACTTC.

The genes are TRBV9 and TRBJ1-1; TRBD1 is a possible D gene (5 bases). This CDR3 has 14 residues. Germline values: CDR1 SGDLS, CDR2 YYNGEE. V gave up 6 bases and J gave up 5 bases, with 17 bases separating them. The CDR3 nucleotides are TGTGCCAGCACCCCTGGGGGGGAGGGGACTGAAGCTTTCTTT. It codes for CASTPGGEGTEAFF.

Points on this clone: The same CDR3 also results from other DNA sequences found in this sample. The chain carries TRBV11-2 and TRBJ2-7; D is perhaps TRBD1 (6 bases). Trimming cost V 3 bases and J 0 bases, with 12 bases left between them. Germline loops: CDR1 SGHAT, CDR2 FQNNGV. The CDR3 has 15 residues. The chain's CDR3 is CASSFGQGSSYEQYF. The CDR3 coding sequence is TGTGCCAGCAGCTTTGGGCAGGGGAGCTCCTACGAGCAGTACTTC.

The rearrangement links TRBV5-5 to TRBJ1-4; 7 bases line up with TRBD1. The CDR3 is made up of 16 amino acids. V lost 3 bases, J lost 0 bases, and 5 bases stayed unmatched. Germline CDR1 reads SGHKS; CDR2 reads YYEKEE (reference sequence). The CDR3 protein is CASSWGQRSTNEKLFF. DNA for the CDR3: TGTGCCAGCAGCTGGGGACAGCGATCAACTAATGAAAAACTGTTTTTT. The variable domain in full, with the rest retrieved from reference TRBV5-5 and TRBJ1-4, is DAGVTQSPTHLIKTRGQQVTLRCSPISGHKSVSWYQQVLGQGPQFIFQYYEKEERGRGNFPDRFSARQFPNYSSELNVNALLLGDSALYLCASSWGQRSTNEKLFFGSGTQLSVL.